Presented here are 23 T cell receptor beta chains from one specimen sequenced in a study of B cell selection in AIRE deficiency. The protocol was immunoSEQ multiplex PCR, while the TCRdb copy is restricted to in-frame clones and leaves out a portion. There are about 15,000 clones in the sample; just over 90% occur only once, and 0.8% to 1.2% lies in the top ten. The regulatory T cell sort gate was CD4+CD25hiCD127low/negative. Sequenced material: Tregs sorted from PBMCs. All receptors come from a human donor with AIRE deficiency.

The rearrangement joins TRBV10-3 to TRBJ2-2; 9 nucleotides match TRBD2. CDR1 is ENHRY and CDR2 is SYGVKD in the germline V gene. V was pared by 4 bases and J by 5 bases, with 2 bases of the junction left unmatched. The CDR3 spans 14 residues. The CDR3, as DNA: TGTGCCATCAGTGTCAGCGGGAGGACCGGGGAGCTGTTTTTT. It translates to CAISVSGRTGELFF.

The CDR3 is CASSLAGDEQYF. The DNA for the CDR3 is TGTGCCAGCAGCTTAGCGGGGGACGAGCAGTACTTC. The genes are TRBV7-9 and TRBJ2-7; D may correspond to TRBD1 or TRBD2 (5 bases each). The CDR3 consists of 12 residues. Looked up from germline, CDR1 is SEHNR and CDR2 is FQNEAQ (reference sequence). V lost 0 bases to trimming and J lost 5 bases, with 5 bases between them.

The rearrangement links TRBV27 to TRBJ1-2; 7 bases map to TRBD1. J was trimmed by 4 bases and V by 2 bases; bases with no gene match: 1. Germline V CDR1 and CDR2: MNHEY, SMNVEV (reference sequence). The length of the CDR3 is 13 residues. This chain's CDR3 is CASSLPGGYGYTF. In DNA form, the CDR3 reads TGTGCCAGCAGTTTACCAGGGGGCTATGGCTACACCTTC.

The chain is built from TRBV10-3 and TRBJ2-2; 13 bases match TRBD2. J was trimmed by 7 bases and V by 7 bases; bases with no gene match: 3. In germline, CDR1 is ENHRY, CDR2 SYGVKD. The CDR3 loop spans 14 amino acids. The CDR3 sequence: CAIKGTSGNGELFF. The CDR3 coding sequence is TGTGCCATCAAAGGGACTAGCGGGAACGGGGAGCTGTTTTTT.

The gene calls are TRBV28 and TRBJ1-5, with D perhaps matching TRBD1 (6 bases). From germline, CDR1 is MDHEN and CDR2 SYDVKM. The CDR3 runs to 15 residues. V shed 5 bases and J shed 3 bases, with 14 bases lying between them. The CDR3 nucleotides read TGTGCCAGCAGTCTCCCTGGGGGGGCCAATCAGCCCCAGCATTTT. Amino acid sequence: CASSLPGGANQPQHF.

This chain joins TRBV5-1 and TRBJ2-1; 7 positions agree with TRBD2. V shed 0 bases, J shed 6 bases, and the junction held 3 bases outside the gene matches. Germline V gene data show CDR1 as SGHRS and CDR2 as YFSETQ. The CDR3 is made up of 14 amino acids. The CDR3 DNA sequence: TGCGCCAGCAGCTTGGGACTAGCTGGCAATGAGCAGTTCTTC. Translating gives CASSLGLAGNEQFF.

This clone was found once. The rearrangement links TRBV5-4 to TRBJ2-5, with 13 nucleotides matching TRBD2. Germline CDR1 and CDR2: SGHNT and YYREEE (reference sequence). The J segment lost 6 bases and the V segment lost 2 bases, leaving 13 bases of the junction unmatched. The CDR3 runs to 18 residues. The CDR3 reads CASSFGTSGKGYGKTQYF. CDR3 DNA: TGTGCCAGCAGCTTCGGGACTAGCGGGAAAGGTTACGGCAAGACCCAGTACTTC. The full variable domain, with the rest looked up from reference TRBV5-4 and TRBJ2-5, is ETGVTQSPTHLIKTRGQQVTLRCSSQSGHNTVSWYQQALGQGPQFIFQYYREEENGRGNFPPRFSGLQFPNYSSELNVNALELDDSALYLCASSFGTSGKGYGKTQYFGPGTRLLVL.

The rearrangement links TRBV7-7 to TRBJ2-2, with D possibly TRBD2 on 5 matching bases. Per germline, CDR1 SSHAT and CDR2 FNYEAQ (reference sequence). Trimming removed 0 bases from V and 1 base from J, with 12 bases in between. This CDR3 is 17 amino acids long. CDR3 loop: CASSLAPGGQNTGELFF. The DNA of the CDR3 is TGTGCCAGCAGCTTAGCCCCTGGCGGGCAGAACACCGGGGAGCTGTTTTTT. Filled out from reference TRBV7-7 and TRBJ2-2, the complete variable domain reads GAGVSQSPRYKVTKRGQDVTLRCDPISSHATLYWYQQALGQGPEFLTYFNYEAQPDKSGLPSDRFSAERPEGSISTLTIQRTEQRDSAMYRCASSLAPGGQNTGELFFGEGSRLTVL.

The gene calls are TRBV19 and TRBJ2-7; D is perhaps TRBD1 (5 bases). CDR1 is LNHDA, CDR2 SQIVND, per germline (reference sequence). V lost 4 bases and J lost 0, with 10 bases in between. The CDR3 is 14 amino acids. The CDR3 DNA is TGTGCCAGTAGTAAAACGACAGCCTCCTACGAGCAGTACTTC. Its protein product is CASSKTTASYEQYF.

This rearrangement joins TRBV7-6 to TRBJ1-2; the D is unclear. With 5 bases removed from V and 2 bases from J, the gap between germline ends came to 12 bases. The length of the CDR3 is 14 residues. The V gene's germline CDR1 is SGHVS and CDR2 FNYEAQ. The CDR3 coding sequence is TGTGCCAGCAGCATCCACCATACAAACTATGGCTACACCTTC. It specifies CASSIHHTNYGYTF.

V usage is TRBV29-1 and J usage is TRBJ2-2; 9 positions match TRBD2. V trimming: 7 bases; J trimming: 6 bases; junction bases outside the gene matches: 15. This CDR3 is 16 amino acids long. The V gene's germline CDR1 is SQVTM and CDR2 ANQGSEA. Written as DNA, the CDR3 is TGCAGCGCCGGGCGCGGGGGGGGATTAATGGCCGGGGAGCTGTTTTTT. It encodes CSAGRGGGLMAGELFF.

V usage is TRBV7-8 and J usage is TRBJ1-2; D uncertain. The CDR3 runs 12 residues. Trimming removed 5 bases from V and 2 bases from J, with 6 bases in between. Germline V gene data show CDR1 as SGHVS and CDR2 as FQNEAQ. The CDR3 here is CASSTQNYGYTF. The DNA for the CDR3 is TGTGCCAGCAGCACCCAAAACTATGGCTACACCTTC. The variable domain in full, completed from reference TRBV7-8 and TRBJ1-2, reads GAGVSQSPRYKVAKRGQDVALRCDPISGHVSLFWYQQALGQGPEFLTYFQNEAQLDKSGLPSDRFFAERPEGSVSTLKIQRTQQEDSAVYLCASSTQNYGYTFGSGTRLTVV.

The genes are TRBV7-2 and TRBJ2-3; no clear D gene. The CDR3 is made up of 17 amino acids. Per the germline V gene, CDR1 is SGHTA and CDR2 is FQGNSA. Trimming pared 4 bases from V and 2 bases from J, leaving 19 bases between. CDR3 sequence reads: CASSSRVGRAPTDTQYF. CDR3 coding DNA: TGTGCCAGCAGCTCCCGAGTAGGACGTGCGCCCACAGATACGCAGTATTTT.

The rearrangement links TRBV28 to TRBJ2-1; perhaps TRBD2 as D (7 bases). V lost 5 bases to trimming and J lost 8 bases, with 22 bases between them. The CDR3 sequence is 16 residues long. The V gene's germline CDR1 is MDHEN and CDR2 SYDVKM. The CDR3: CASSPRGAGVLDEQFF. The CDR3 nucleotides are TGTGCCAGCAGTCCCCGGGGGGCGGGAGTTCTTGATGAGCAGTTCTTC.

The J gene is TRBJ1-5, the V gene TRBV28, with TRBD1 as a possible D gene (6 bases). CDR1 is MDHEN, CDR2 SYDVKM, per germline. The CDR3 covers 16 residues. V lost 2 bases, J lost 7 bases, and 18 bases lay in between. DNA for the CDR3: TGTGCCAGCAGTTTAAACTGGGGGGCCACTGGACAGCCCCAGCATTTT. Encoded protein: CASSLNWGATGQPQHF.

The rearrangement joins TRBV6-6 to TRBJ2-2, with 12 bases fitting TRBD2. The CDR3 contains 13 residues. Germline loops: CDR1 MNHNY, CDR2 SVGAGI (reference sequence). The trim removed 10 bases at V and 7 bases at J, leaving 4 bases unmatched. The CDR3 DNA sequence: TGTGCCACTAGCGGGAGGGCCGGCGGGGAGCTGTTTTTT. Its protein is CATSGRAGGELFF.

The chain employs TRBV7-9 and TRBJ2-6, with D perhaps assigned TRBD1 or TRBD2 (5 bases each). V was clipped by 4 bases and J by 0 bases, with 10 bases between them. The CDR3 runs 16 residues. The germline V gene encodes CDR1 SEHNR and CDR2 FQNEAQ (reference sequence). CDR3 nucleotide sequence: TGTGCCAGCAGCTCGGGACGGACCTCTGGGGCCAACGTCCTGACTTTC. This sequence encodes CASSSGRTSGANVLTF.

The rearrangement links TRBV7-2 to TRBJ2-6; D is possibly TRBD2 (5 bases). The ends were cut back, 1 base at V and 3 bases at J, with 7 bases in the middle. Germline V gene data show CDR1 as SGHTA and CDR2 as FQGNSA. The CDR3 is 15 residues long. CDR3: CASSLGGYGANVLTF. As DNA, the CDR3 is TGTGCCAGCAGCTTAGGAGGGTATGGGGCCAACGTCCTGACTTTC.

The chain uses TRBV27 and TRBJ2-2, with TRBD1 matching 7 bases. Trimming took 4 bases from V and 0 from J; bases not matched to a gene: 5. The CDR3 contains 16 residues. Per germline, CDR1 MNHEY and CDR2 SMNVEV (reference sequence). CDR3 in amino acids: CASSSVGGANTGELFF. Written as DNA, the CDR3 is TGTGCCAGCAGTTCCGTAGGGGGCGCGAACACCGGGGAGCTGTTTTTT.

A note on this clone: One end of the junction varies from germline; a read error may be responsible. DNA of the CDR3: TGTGCCAGCAGTTTATCGGGTGGGACAGGGCTAACCAAATGGATCTTC. As protein: CASSLSGGTGLTKWIF. V gene TRBV27 combines with J gene TRBJ2-1; 9 bases line up with TRBD1. From germline, CDR1 is MNHEY and CDR2 SMNVEV (reference sequence). The length of the CDR3 is 16 residues.

This chain joins TRBV28 and TRBJ1-1, with D uncertain. Trimming pared 9 bases from V and 2 bases from J, leaving 10 bases between. CDR1 MDHEN and CDR2 SYDVKM come from the germline V gene. This CDR3 spans 12 amino acids. DNA of the CDR3: TGTGCCAGTACGGGCTTTAACACTGAAGCTTTCTTT. It translates to CASTGFNTEAFF.

The chain employs TRBV19 and TRBJ2-4; 11 positions match TRBD2. V lost 0 bases to trimming and J lost 15 bases; unmatched junction nucleotides: 4. The CDR3 has 13 amino acids. The V gene's germline CDR1 is LNHDA and CDR2 SQIVND (reference sequence). CDR3 loop: CASSIEVGLAGYF. In nucleotides, the CDR3 is TGTGCCAGTAGTATAGAAGTAGGACTAGCGGGGTACTTC.

The CDR3 loop reads CASRLVRGRLDTEAFF. CDR3 nucleotides: TGTGCCAGCAGACTAGTTAGGGGGCGCTTGGACACTGAAGCTTTCTTT. The chain employs TRBV28 and TRBJ1-1; 7 bases line up with TRBD1. The CDR3 covers 16 residues. V shed 6 bases, J shed 3 bases, and the junction held 13 bases outside the gene matches. Germline V CDR1 and CDR2: MDHEN, SYDVKM.